This TCR beta chain was documented in a study of T-cell reconstitution after alpha-beta-depleted transplantation in children (dated by TCRdb to about 2016). Some background on the complete study: T-cell immune reconstitution after TCRalphabeta/CD19-depleted allogeneic hematopoietic cell transplantation in children was quantitatively tracked in the study by means of TCR repertoire profiling.

This clonotype has a count of ten or more. Its antigen is currently not known. The sample holds no much larger clone one base away, and base qualities are not on file. V and J lose 2 bases and 1 base, and a span of 11 bases separates them. From its cysteine to its phenylalanine, the CDR3 spans 15 amino acids. The kept DNA is CDR3 alone, 45 bases in frame from the first base. Preparation of the library involved PCR. The listed sequencing device is Illumina HiSeq 2500. To normalize quantification of the TCRbeta repertoire, the TCR libraries were built with molecular barcoding that relied on unique molecular identifiers. TCRdb reran the public reads through fastp at Q25 and MiXCR, keeping productive beta chains. Every distinct CDR3 protein forms one entry, paired with its most common genes and DNA. This sample lists under 450,000 distinct CDR3 sequences; roughly 13% were detected once. In total, the top ten clones hold roughly 4.5% of the sample.

The V gene is TRBV12-3 or TRBV12-4 and the J gene is TRBJ1-1, with TRBD1 as a weak D call on 6 bases. The sample was PBMCs, taken from the stem cell graft. The receptor was derived from a human donor who donated a stem cell graft to a child with Fanconi anemia. The DNA is as follows: TGTGCCAGCAGTTTAAGTGGGACACAGAACACTGAAGCTTTCTTT. Translated, this gives CASSLSGTQNTEAFF.